What follows is one T cell receptor beta chain and its context. A second roughly 6 to 11 cycle PCR used barcoded and J-beta primers. TCRdb passed the 5' RACE reads through MiXCR, listing each CDR3 protein once. The table includes around 780,000 distinct CDR3 sequences, 56% detected once. J lost 9 bases, V lost 7 bases, and 14 bases had no gene match. From germline, CDR1 is SGHTA and CDR2 FQGNSA. The CDR3 runs to 14 residues. This entry belongs to a study of blood T cells in healthy people across ages. The specimen was blood. This receptor was taken from a man aged 40-55 years in good health. This chain joins TRBV7-2 and TRBJ2-5; 7 bases line up with TRBD1. CDR3 sequence (DNA): TGTGCCAGCACCGAAGGGGGCTTGGGTGGGGCCCAGTACTTC. It translates to CASTEGGLGGAQYF.